This TCR beta chain appears in the sequencing data of a study of technical replicates of blood from several donors. The data were produced by immunoSEQ multiplex PCR, yet TCRdb's version contains in-frame clones alone and is incomplete. The table lists roughly 70,000 clones, approximately 90% of them singletons, with over 4% in the top ten. V was cut by 8 bases and J by 5 bases, with 12 bases left in between. The CDR3 consists of 12 residues. Germline V gives CDR1 MNHNS, CDR2 SASEGT. The sample was PBMCs. The rearrangement uses TRBV6-1 and TRBJ2-5; D perhaps matches TRBD2 (6 bases). The TCR comes from a human donor in good health. Some clones in this sample may be carry-over from other donors' samples. CDR3 nucleotide sequence: TGTGCCAGCCGGAGGGCGGGGGAGACCCAGTACTTC. Encoded protein: CASRRAGETQYF.